A selection of T cell receptor beta chains follows, all from one sample in a study of identical twins. TCRdb re-analysed the 5' RACE reads in MiXCR, keeping a single row per CDR3 protein. The sample lists around 480,000 distinct CDR3 sequences, around 14% occurring once. A further study also used this sample, focusing on yellow fever vaccine responses in identical twins.

The sample comprised CD4+ T cells sorted from blood. Every receptor here comes from a woman between 18 and 30 years old in good health. The CDR3 runs from the conserved cysteine through the conserved F or W. Fields, in order: CDR3 DNA, CDR3 protein, J gene, V gene, D gene, clone size. The D gene is left open where the match is weak. The size entry is marked missing in some rows and otherwise reads once, few, many or a size class.

CDR3nt: TGCGCCAGCAGCCTCGGACTAGCGGGAACCCACAATGAGCAGTTCTTC; CDR3aa: CASSLGLAGTHNEQFF; j_gene: TRBJ2-1; v_gene: TRBV4-1; d_gene: TRBD2; abundance: NA
CDR3nt: TGTGCCAGCAGTCAGGACAGGGAGCTGGGTACGCAGTATTTT; CDR3aa: CASSQDRELGTQYF; j_gene: TRBJ2-3; v_gene: TRBV28; d_gene: TRBD1; abundance: NA
CDR3nt: TGTGCCAGCAGCTTAGATGGTGGGACAGGGGGCGAGCAGTACTTC; CDR3aa: CASSLDGGTGGEQYF; j_gene: TRBJ2-7; v_gene: TRBV11-3; d_gene: TRBD1; abundance: few
CDR3nt: TGTGCCAGCAGTTTTTCCGGGACAATGAACACTGAAGCTTTCTTT; CDR3aa: CASSFSGTMNTEAFF; j_gene: TRBJ1-1; v_gene: TRBV11-1; d_gene: NA; abundance: NA
CDR3nt: TGTGCCAGCACCACCCGATTAGCGGGAGGCACAGATACGCAGTATTTT; CDR3aa: CASTTRLAGGTDTQYF; j_gene: TRBJ2-3; v_gene: TRBV12-3/TRBV12-4; d_gene: TRBD2; abundance: few
CDR3nt: TGTGCCATCGGGTGGACTTTATCTTCCTACAATGAGCAGTTCTTC; CDR3aa: CAIGWTLSSYNEQFF; j_gene: TRBJ2-1; v_gene: TRBV10-3; d_gene: NA; abundance: many
CDR3nt: TGTGCCAGCAGTTTTTCCCAGACCCAGTACTTC; CDR3aa: CASSFSQTQYF; j_gene: TRBJ2-5; v_gene: TRBV12-3/TRBV12-4; d_gene: NA; abundance: few
CDR3nt: TGTGCCAGCAGCGGAATACTAGCGGGAGGGCGGGAGACCCAGTACTTC; CDR3aa: CASSGILAGGRETQYF; j_gene: TRBJ2-5; v_gene: TRBV9; d_gene: TRBD2; abundance: NA
CDR3nt: TGCAGCGTCAATAGCGGGGGAGAGACCCAGTACTTC; CDR3aa: CSVNSGGETQYF; j_gene: TRBJ2-5; v_gene: TRBV29-1; d_gene: TRBD2; abundance: few
CDR3nt: TGTGCCAGCAGTTCCCAACACGGGGGTCCAACCCGGCGGGAGCAGTTCTTC; CDR3aa: CASSSQHGGPTRREQFF; j_gene: TRBJ2-1; v_gene: TRBV28; d_gene: NA; abundance: NA
CDR3nt: TGTGCCAGCTCACCTTCCGTGAACACTGAAGCTTTCTTT; CDR3aa: CASSPSVNTEAFF; j_gene: TRBJ1-1; v_gene: TRBV18; d_gene: NA; abundance: NA
CDR3nt: TGTGCCAGCAGCTTCGTATTGGGGTCCCAGTACTTC; CDR3aa: CASSFVLGSQYF; j_gene: TRBJ2-5; v_gene: TRBV7-9; d_gene: NA; abundance: few
CDR3nt: TGTGCCAGCAGACAGCGGAGCTCCTACAATGAGCAGTTCTTC; CDR3aa: CASRQRSSYNEQFF; j_gene: TRBJ2-1; v_gene: TRBV6-1; d_gene: NA; abundance: NA
CDR3nt: TGCGCCAGCAGCCAACCCCGGACTAGCGGTGGGTATGAGCAGTTCTTC; CDR3aa: CASSQPRTSGGYEQFF; j_gene: TRBJ2-1; v_gene: TRBV4-3; d_gene: TRBD2; abundance: NA
CDR3nt: TGCAGTGCGACGGGACAGGGAGCAGATACGCAGTATTTT; CDR3aa: CSATGQGADTQYF; j_gene: TRBJ2-3; v_gene: TRBV20-1; d_gene: TRBD1; abundance: few
CDR3nt: TGTGCCAGCAGCTTTCCCCTTAGCGGGAGCTACGAGCAGTACTTC; CDR3aa: CASSFPLSGSYEQYF; j_gene: TRBJ2-7; v_gene: TRBV11-2; d_gene: TRBD2; abundance: few
CDR3nt: TGTGCCAGCAGCTTAACTCGGCCGGATACGCAGTATTTT; CDR3aa: CASSLTRPDTQYF; j_gene: TRBJ2-3; v_gene: TRBV7-3; d_gene: NA; abundance: NA
CDR3nt: TGTGCCAGCAGCTTAGTAAGGGCCAATGAGCAGTTCTTC; CDR3aa: CASSLVRANEQFF; j_gene: TRBJ2-1; v_gene: TRBV7-6; d_gene: NA; abundance: NA
CDR3nt: TGTGCCATCAGTGAGTCGGGGACAGGGGGAAGAAATACGCAGTATTTT; CDR3aa: CAISESGTGGRNTQYF; j_gene: TRBJ2-3; v_gene: TRBV10-3; d_gene: TRBD1; abundance: NA
CDR3nt: TGTGCCAGCAGCCCCATGCGGGGGGATACGCAGTATTTT; CDR3aa: CASSPMRGDTQYF; j_gene: TRBJ2-3; v_gene: TRBV9; d_gene: TRBD2; abundance: NA
CDR3nt: TGTGCCAGCAGCTCTCTCCGCGAGCAGTACTTC; CDR3aa: CASSSLREQYF; j_gene: TRBJ2-7; v_gene: TRBV7-2; d_gene: NA; abundance: NA
CDR3nt: TGTGCCAGCAGCGCCCGACTAGCGGGGGGGTTAAAGGAGCAGTACTTC; CDR3aa: CASSARLAGGLKEQYF; j_gene: TRBJ2-7; v_gene: TRBV7-2; d_gene: TRBD2; abundance: few
CDR3nt: TGTGCCAGCAGCTTTTCGCGGGAGTACGAGCAGTTCTTC; CDR3aa: CASSFSREYEQFF; j_gene: TRBJ2-1; v_gene: TRBV11-2; d_gene: TRBD2; abundance: few
CDR3nt: TGTGCCAGCAGCTTAGGTGGGACAGCCTACGAGCAGTACTTC; CDR3aa: CASSLGGTAYEQYF; j_gene: TRBJ2-7; v_gene: TRBV7-2; d_gene: TRBD1; abundance: many
CDR3nt: TGCAGTGCTAGATCCAGCGGGAGGGCCCATGAGCAGTTCTTC; CDR3aa: CSARSSGRAHEQFF; j_gene: TRBJ2-1; v_gene: TRBV20-1; d_gene: TRBD2; abundance: many